The 17 T cell receptor beta chains reported below all come from one sample, sequenced in a study of cytomegalovirus exposure and HLA in healthy donors. The PCR had 60 Vbeta and 13 Jbeta primers. Some clones are missing from TCRdb's copy, which holds only in-frame ones; the method was immunoSEQ multiplex PCR. The data show about 130,000 clones, with around 72% seen just once and around 1.5% held by the top ten. Material: PBMCs. The receptors were sampled from a young woman in good health and CMV-seronegative.

The V call is TRBV27, the J call TRBJ2-1; maybe TRBD2 (5 bases). The germline V and J ends were trimmed by 4 bases and 7 bases, with 14 bases remaining between them. Germline CDR1 and CDR2: MNHEY and SMNVEV (reference sequence). This CDR3 region has 14 residues. The DNA of the CDR3 is TGTGCCAGCAGTTACGGCGTTACGGGGAATGAGCAGTTCTTC. Its translation is CASSYGVTGNEQFF.

J is TRBJ2-3 and V is TRBV5-1; 12 bases are shared with TRBD2. The CDR3 extends over 14 amino acids. V was clipped by 4 bases and J by 10 bases; unmatched bases: 7. Per germline, CDR1 SGHRS and CDR2 YFSETQ. The CDR3, as DNA: TGCGCCAGCAGCCTAGAGACTAGCGGGGGAGCGCAGTATTTT. It codes for CASSLETSGGAQYF.

The table lists this clone with a few counts. Compared with germline, one end of the junction differs, possibly owing to a read error. V is TRBV9 and J is TRBJ2-3, with D possibly being TRBD1 (6 bases). Germline values: CDR1 SGDLS, CDR2 YYNGEE. CDR3 length equals 14 residues. This CDR3 is CASSGGGPTDAQYF. For the CDR3, the DNA is TGTGCCAGCAGCGGAGGGGGACCCACAGATGCGCAGTATTTT.

The chain carries TRBV5-1 and TRBJ1-4; TRBD1 is a possible D gene (6 bases). The V end was cut by 0 bases, the J end by 6 bases, with 12 bases between. CDR1 and CDR2 (germline): SGHRS, YFSETQ. There are 15 residues in the CDR3. CDR3 sequence reads: CASSLGGQVDEKLFF. Written as DNA, the CDR3 is TGCGCCAGCAGCTTGGGGGGGCAAGTGGATGAAAAACTGTTTTTT.

The V call is TRBV10-2, the J call TRBJ1-3, with D unclear. This CDR3 is built from 15 residues. Germline CDR1 WSHSY, CDR2 SAAADI. V dropped 2 bases and J dropped 2 bases, with 10 bases sitting between them. The DNA of the CDR3 is TGCGCCAGCAGTGAGGGCCCCCTCGCTGGAAACACCATATATTTT. It yields the protein CASSEGPLAGNTIYF.

The CDR3 sequence is CASSLKLGTSGRGTGELFF. CDR3 nucleotide sequence: TGCGCCAGCAGCTTGAAGCTTGGGACTAGCGGGAGAGGGACCGGGGAGCTGTTTTTT. The chain is built from TRBV5-1 and TRBJ2-2; 14 bases fit TRBD2. CDR3 length equals 19 residues. V shed 1 base, J shed 5 bases, and the junction held 10 bases outside the gene matches. Germline V CDR1 and CDR2: SGHRS, YFSETQ.

This chain connects TRBV5-4 to TRBJ2-4, with a possible D match to TRBD1 (6 bases). Germline assignment: CDR1 SGHNT and CDR2 YYREEE (reference sequence). This CDR3 has 14 residues. With 3 bases removed from V and 6 bases from J, the gap between germline ends came to 13 bases. CDR3 nucleotide sequence: TGTGCCAGCAGCTCACGGGACAATTCAAACATTCAGTACTTC. Its translation is CASSSRDNSNIQYF.

V usage is TRBV30 and J usage is TRBJ1-5; tentative D call: TRBD1 (5 bases). V was shortened by 3 bases and J by 0 bases, with 18 bases between the two germline ends. Germline V gene sequence: CDR1 GTSNPN, CDR2 SVGIG (reference sequence). The CDR3 has 17 residues. The CDR3 DNA sequence: TGTGCCTGGAGAGCACCGGGACTGGGGTATAGCAATCAGCCCCAGCATTTT. It translates to CAWRAPGLGYSNQPQHF. Based on the CDR3 plus reference TRBV30 and TRBJ1-5, the full variable domain is SQTIHQWPATLVQPVGSPLSLECTVEGTSNPNLYWYRQAAGRGLQLLFYSVGIGQISSEVPQNLSASRPQDRQFILSSKKLLLSDSGFYLCAWRAPGLGYSNQPQHFGDGTRLSIL.

The V gene is TRBV5-4, the J gene TRBJ2-2, with 11 bases fitting TRBD2. This CDR3 comprises 16 residues. CDR1 and CDR2 from the germline V gene are SGHNT and YYREEE (reference sequence). With V trimmed by 4 bases and J by 1 base, 3 bases remained unmatched. Written as DNA, the CDR3 is TGTGCCAGCAGCGTTAGCGGGAGGGTGAACACCGGGGAGCTGTTTTTT. This translates into CASSVSGRVNTGELFF.

The chain uses TRBV19 and TRBJ1-2; D gene unclear. The CDR3 runs 15 residues. Germline V gene sequence: CDR1 LNHDA, CDR2 SQIVND (reference sequence). The V and J ends lost 8 bases and 0 bases respectively, with 16 bases between them. The CDR3 sequence is CASRTGSGPNYGYTF. CDR3 in DNA: TGTGCCAGTCGCACGGGGAGCGGCCCTAACTATGGCTACACCTTC.

This chain connects TRBV5-1 to TRBJ2-1; D unresolved. The ends were cut back, 4 bases at V and 2 bases at J, with 13 bases in the middle. The CDR3 contains 15 residues. Germline loops: CDR1 SGHRS, CDR2 YFSETQ. CDR3 protein: CASSDDGDPYNEQFF. The CDR3 DNA is TGCGCCAGCAGCGACGACGGAGATCCCTACAATGAGCAGTTCTTC.

J is TRBJ2-7 and V is TRBV29-1; 7 bases fit TRBD2. Per germline, CDR1 SQVTM and CDR2 ANQGSEA. The CDR3 length is 12 residues. V gave up 6 bases and J gave up 3 bases; unmatched junction bases: 5. The CDR3 here is CSVSSGVYEQYF. CDR3 sequence (DNA): TGCAGCGTATCTAGCGGAGTCTACGAGCAGTACTTC.

This clone occurred a few times. V and J are TRBV6-1 and TRBJ2-1; 10 bases map to TRBD2. Germline assignment: CDR1 MNHNS and CDR2 SASEGT. The CDR3 sequence is 15 residues long. The trim removed 5 bases at V and 5 bases at J, leaving 6 bases unmatched. The CDR3 DNA is TGTGCCAGCAGTTTTGGTACTAGCGGGGACAATGAGCAGTTCTTC. It codes for CASSFGTSGDNEQFF.

A word on this clone: Relative to the germline gene, one junction end is altered; a read error may explain this. CDR3 sequence (DNA): TGTTCCAGCAGCCACGACCTGGGGGCGGAGACCCAGTACTTC. Amino acid sequence: CSSSHDLGAETQYF. The chain recombines TRBV7-9 with TRBJ2-5; possibly TRBD1 for D (6 bases). From germline, CDR1 is SEHNR and CDR2 FQNEAQ (reference sequence). The CDR3 contains 14 residues.

V usage is TRBV27 and J usage is TRBJ1-5, with 9 bases that match TRBD1. Germline CDR1 and CDR2: MNHEY and SMNVEV (reference sequence). V was clipped by 5 bases and J by 2 bases; unmatched bases: 4. This CDR3 is built from 15 residues. The DNA of the CDR3 is TGTGCCAGCAGTATGGACAGGGGTGGCAATCAGCCCCAGCATTTT. Amino acid sequence: CASSMDRGGNQPQHF.

The chain has TRBV14 and TRBJ1-1; D unclear. V lost 1 base and J lost 1, with 7 bases in between. This CDR3 is 14 amino acids long. Germline V gene sequence: CDR1 SGHDN, CDR2 FVKESK. The CDR3 DNA reads as TGTGCCAGCAGCCAAGTTCCGGGGAACACTGAAGCTTTCTTT. Its translation: CASSQVPGNTEAFF.

This clone came up once. V gene TRBV20-1 combines with J gene TRBJ2-1; perhaps TRBD2 as D (5 bases). The V end lost 6 bases, the J end lost 8 bases, and 11 bases lay between the germline ends. Germline CDR1 DFQATT, CDR2 SNEGSKA (reference sequence). This CDR3 is built from 11 residues. The CDR3 region has the DNA TGCAGTGCCCATACTAGGTATGAGCAGTTCTTC. It is translated as CSAHTRYEQFF.